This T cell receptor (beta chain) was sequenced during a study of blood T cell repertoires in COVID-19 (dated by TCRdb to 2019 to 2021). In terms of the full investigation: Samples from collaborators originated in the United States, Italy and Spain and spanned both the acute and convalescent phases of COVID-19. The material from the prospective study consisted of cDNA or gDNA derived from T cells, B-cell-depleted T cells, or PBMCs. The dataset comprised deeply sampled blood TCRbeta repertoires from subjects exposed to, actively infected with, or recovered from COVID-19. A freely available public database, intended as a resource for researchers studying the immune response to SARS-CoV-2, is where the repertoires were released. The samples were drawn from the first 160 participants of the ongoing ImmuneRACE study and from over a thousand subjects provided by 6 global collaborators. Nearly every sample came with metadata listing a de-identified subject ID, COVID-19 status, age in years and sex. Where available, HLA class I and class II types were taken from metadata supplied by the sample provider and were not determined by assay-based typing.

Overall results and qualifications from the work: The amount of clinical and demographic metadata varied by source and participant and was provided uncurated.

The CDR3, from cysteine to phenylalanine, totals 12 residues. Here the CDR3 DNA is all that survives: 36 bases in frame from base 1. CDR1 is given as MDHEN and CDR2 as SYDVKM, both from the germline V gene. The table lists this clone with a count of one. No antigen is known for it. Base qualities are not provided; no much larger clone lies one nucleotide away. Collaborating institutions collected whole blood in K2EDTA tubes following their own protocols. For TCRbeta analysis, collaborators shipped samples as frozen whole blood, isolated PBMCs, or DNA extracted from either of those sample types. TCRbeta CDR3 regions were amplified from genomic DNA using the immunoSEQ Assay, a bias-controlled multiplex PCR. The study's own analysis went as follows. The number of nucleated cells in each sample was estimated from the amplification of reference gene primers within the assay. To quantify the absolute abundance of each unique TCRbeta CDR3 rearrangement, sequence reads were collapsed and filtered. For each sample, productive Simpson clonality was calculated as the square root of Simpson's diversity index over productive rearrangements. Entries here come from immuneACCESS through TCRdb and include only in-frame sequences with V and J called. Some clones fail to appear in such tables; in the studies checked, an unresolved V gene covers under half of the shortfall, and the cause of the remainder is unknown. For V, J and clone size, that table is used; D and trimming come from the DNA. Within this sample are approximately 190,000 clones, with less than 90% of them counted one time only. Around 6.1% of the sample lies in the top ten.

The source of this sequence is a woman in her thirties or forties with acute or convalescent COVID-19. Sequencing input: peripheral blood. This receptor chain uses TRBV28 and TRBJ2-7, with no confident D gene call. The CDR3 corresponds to CATRGIQYEQYF. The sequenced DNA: TGTGCTACCAGAGGTATTCAGTACGAGCAGTACTTC.